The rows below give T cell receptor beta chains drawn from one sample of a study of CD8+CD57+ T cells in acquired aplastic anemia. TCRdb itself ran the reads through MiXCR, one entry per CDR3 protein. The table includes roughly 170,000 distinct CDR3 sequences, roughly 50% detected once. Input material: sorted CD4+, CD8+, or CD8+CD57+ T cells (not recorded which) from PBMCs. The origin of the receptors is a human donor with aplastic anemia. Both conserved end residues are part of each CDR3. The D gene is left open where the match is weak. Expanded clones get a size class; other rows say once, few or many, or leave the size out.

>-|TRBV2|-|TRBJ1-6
CASSVTVPHNSPLHF
TGTGCCAGCAGTGTTACAGTACCTCATAATTCACCCCTCCACTTT
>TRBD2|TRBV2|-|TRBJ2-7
CASSDGLAGVNEQYF
TGTGCCAGCAGTGATGGACTAGCGGGAGTGAACGAGCAGTACTTC
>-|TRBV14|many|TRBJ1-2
CASSPGGGGYTF
TGTGCCAGCAGCCCCGGGGGAGGCGGCTACACCTTC
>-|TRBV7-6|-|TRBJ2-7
CASSRGTSPYDEQYF
TGTGCCAGCAGTAGAGGGACATCCCCGTACGACGAGCAGTACTTC
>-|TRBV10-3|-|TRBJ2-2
CATRDTGGELFF
TGTGCCACCCGGGACACAGGGGGGGAGCTGTTTTTT
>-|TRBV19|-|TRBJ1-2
CASSQIYGYTF
TGTGCCAGTAGTCAGATCTATGGCTACACCTTC
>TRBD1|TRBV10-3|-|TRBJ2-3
CAITEHPRQGSTDTQYF
TGTGCCATCACGGAACACCCTCGACAGGGTAGCACAGATACGCAGTATTTT
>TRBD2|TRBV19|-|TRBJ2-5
CASSAGLAGTETQYF
TGTGCCAGTAGTGCCGGACTAGCAGGTACAGAGACCCAGTACTTC
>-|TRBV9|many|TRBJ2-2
CASSVRTGELFF
TGTGCCAGCAGCGTTAGGACCGGGGAGCTGTTTTTT
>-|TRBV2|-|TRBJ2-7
CASSEGRLSYEQYF
TGTGCCAGCAGTGAAGGACGGCTGTCCTACGAGCAGTACTTC